The T cell receptor beta chain under discussion was sequenced for a study of naive and memory T cell subsets. By proportion, this clonotype is medium-sized. Its antigen is as yet unknown. Points from the study as a whole: This RNA-based method may be sensitive to activation-related transcript changes. TCRs were reportedly recovered from both biopsy types, mostly tuberculin test sites.

Blood and skin TCR RNA was reverse transcribed with alpha and beta constant primers. Amplification of ligated cDNA took four PCR rounds with SP2 and nested alpha and beta constant primers. MiXCR, run by TCRdb on the UMI-ligation and nested PCR reads, gives a single entry per CDR3 protein. The data contain fewer than 20,000 distinct CDR3 sequences, 8% to 10% of them singletons. The treatment was: skin biopsy from PPD injection site in Mantoux-positive individual. Input was about 1 to 1,100 ng of DNase-treated total RNA without cell sorting. Tuberculin skin test biopsies were taken where PPD was injected in Mantoux-positive people. This TCR was recovered from an adult in good health. The sequencing here drew on skin, taken from a tuberculin skin test site.

In DNA, the CDR3 is TGTGCCAGCCGAGACAGGGCGACAACGTGGAACACTGAAGCTTTCTTT. It translates to CASRDRATTWNTEAFF. The chain recombines TRBV6-5 with TRBJ1-1, with 7 nucleotides matching TRBD1. The germline gives CDR1 MNHEY, CDR2 SVGAGI. V lost 8 bases to trimming and J lost 1 base; unmatched junction nucleotides: 13. The CDR3 is 16 amino acids.